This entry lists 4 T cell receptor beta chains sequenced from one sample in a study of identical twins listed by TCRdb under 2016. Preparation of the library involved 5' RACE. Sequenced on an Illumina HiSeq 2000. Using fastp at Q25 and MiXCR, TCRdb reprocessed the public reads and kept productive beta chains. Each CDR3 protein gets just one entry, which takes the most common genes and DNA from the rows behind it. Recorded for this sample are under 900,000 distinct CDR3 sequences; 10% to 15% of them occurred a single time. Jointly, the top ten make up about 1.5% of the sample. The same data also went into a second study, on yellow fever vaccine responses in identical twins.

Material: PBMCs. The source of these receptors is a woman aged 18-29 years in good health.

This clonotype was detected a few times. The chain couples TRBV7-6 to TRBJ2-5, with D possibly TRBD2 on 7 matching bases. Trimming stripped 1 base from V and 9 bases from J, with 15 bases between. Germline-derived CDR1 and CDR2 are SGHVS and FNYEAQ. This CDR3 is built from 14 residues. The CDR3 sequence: CASSLEQGLLAQYF. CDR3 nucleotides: TGTGCCAGCAGCTTAGAACAGGGACTACTGGCCCAGTACTTC.

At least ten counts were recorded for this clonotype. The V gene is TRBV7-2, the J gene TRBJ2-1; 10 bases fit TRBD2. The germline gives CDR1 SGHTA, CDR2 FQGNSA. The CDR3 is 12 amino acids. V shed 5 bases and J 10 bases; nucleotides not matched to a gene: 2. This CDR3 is CASSGTSVEQFF. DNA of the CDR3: TGTGCCAGCAGCGGGACTAGCGTGGAGCAGTTCTTC.

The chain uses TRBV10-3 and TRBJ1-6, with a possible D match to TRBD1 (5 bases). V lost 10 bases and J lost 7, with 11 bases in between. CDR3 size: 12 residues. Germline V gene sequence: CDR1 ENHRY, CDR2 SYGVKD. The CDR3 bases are TGTGCCACCACAGCAGGGAATTCACCCCTCCACTTT. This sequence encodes CATTAGNSPLHF.

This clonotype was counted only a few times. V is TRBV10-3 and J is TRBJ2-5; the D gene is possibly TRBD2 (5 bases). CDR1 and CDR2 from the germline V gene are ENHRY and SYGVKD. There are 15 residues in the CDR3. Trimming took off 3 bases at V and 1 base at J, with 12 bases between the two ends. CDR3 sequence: CAISDSLGGQETQYF. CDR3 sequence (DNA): TGTGCCATCAGTGACTCACTAGGCGGCCAAGAGACCCAGTACTTC.